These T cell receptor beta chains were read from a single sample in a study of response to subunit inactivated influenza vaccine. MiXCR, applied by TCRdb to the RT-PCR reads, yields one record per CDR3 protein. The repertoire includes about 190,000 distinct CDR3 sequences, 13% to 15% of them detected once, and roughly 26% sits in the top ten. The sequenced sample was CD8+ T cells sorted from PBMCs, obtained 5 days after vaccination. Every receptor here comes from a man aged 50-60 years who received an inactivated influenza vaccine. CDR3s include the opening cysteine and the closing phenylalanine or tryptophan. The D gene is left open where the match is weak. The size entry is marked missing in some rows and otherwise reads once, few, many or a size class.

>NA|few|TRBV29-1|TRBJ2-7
CSVQGEWPEPYEQYF
TGCAGCGTACAGGGCGAGTGGCCTGAACCTTACGAGCAGTACTTC
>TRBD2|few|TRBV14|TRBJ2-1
CASSQFLAGDYNEQFF
TGTGCCAGCAGCCAATTTCTAGCGGGGGACTACAATGAGCAGTTCTTC
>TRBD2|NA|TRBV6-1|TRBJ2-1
CASRWDAGALEQFF
TGTGCCAGCAGATGGGATGCGGGAGCGTTGGAGCAGTTCTTC
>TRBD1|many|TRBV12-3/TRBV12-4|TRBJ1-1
CASSPYTGGIEAFF
TGTGCCAGCAGCCCCTATACAGGGGGCATTGAAGCTTTCTTT
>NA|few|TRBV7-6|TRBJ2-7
CASSLGGVDEQYF
TGTGCCAGCAGCTTAGGGGGAGTTGACGAGCAGTACTTC
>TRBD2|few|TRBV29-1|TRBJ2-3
CSVLGLAGGLSTDTQYF
TGCAGCGTTCTGGGACTAGCGGGGGGACTTAGCACAGATACGCAGTATTTT
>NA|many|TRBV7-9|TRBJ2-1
CASSLVPAANEQFF
TGTGCCAGCAGCTTAGTTCCAGCGGCCAATGAGCAGTTCTTC
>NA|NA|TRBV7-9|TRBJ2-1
CASSPANNEQFF
TGTGCCAGCAGCCCGGCGAACAATGAGCAGTTCTTC
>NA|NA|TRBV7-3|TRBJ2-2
CASSPTGGTGELFF
TGTGCCAGCAGCCCTACAGGAGGCACCGGGGAGCTGTTTTTT
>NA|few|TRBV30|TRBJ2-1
CAWSVLTGTNEQFF
TGTGCCTGGAGTGTACTTACAGGGACGAATGAGCAGTTCTTC
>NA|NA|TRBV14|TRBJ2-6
CASSQDRGFGANVLTF
TGTGCCAGCAGCCAAGATAGGGGTTTCGGGGCCAACGTCCTGACTTTC
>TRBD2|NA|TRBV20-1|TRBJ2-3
CSAPPLAGVTDTQYF
TGCAGTGCTCCCCCCCTAGCGGGAGTCACAGATACGCAGTATTTT
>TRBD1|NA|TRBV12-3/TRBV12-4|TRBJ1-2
CASSEVRQGTYGYTF
TGTGCCAGCAGTGAGGTTAGACAGGGAACCTATGGCTACACCTTC
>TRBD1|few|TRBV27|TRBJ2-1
CASSFIRDRPFNEQFF
TGTGCCAGCAGTTTCATCCGGGACAGGCCCTTCAATGAGCAGTTCTTC
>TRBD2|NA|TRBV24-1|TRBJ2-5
CATSDLSGRTSGGQETQYF
TGTGCCACCAGTGATTTGTCGGGGCGGACTAGCGGCGGACAAGAGACCCAGTACTTC
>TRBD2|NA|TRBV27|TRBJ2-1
CASSLLAGSSYNEQFF
TGTGCCAGCAGTTTATTAGCGGGGAGCTCCTACAATGAGCAGTTCTTC
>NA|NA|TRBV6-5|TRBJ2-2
CASSYFGEDTGELFF
TGTGCCAGCAGTTACTTCGGTGAGGACACCGGGGAGCTGTTTTTT
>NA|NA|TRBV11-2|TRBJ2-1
CASRNNEQFF
TGTGCCAGCAGAAACAATGAGCAGTTCTTC
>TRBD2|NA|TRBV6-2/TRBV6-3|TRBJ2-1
CASSGLAGANEQFF
TGTGCCAGCAGTGGGTTAGCGGGAGCAAACGAGCAGTTCTTC
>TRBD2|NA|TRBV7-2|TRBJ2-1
CASSFLAGQDSEQFF
TGTGCCAGCAGCTTCCTAGCGGGTCAGGATTCTGAGCAGTTCTTC
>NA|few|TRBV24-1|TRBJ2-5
CATSDLFETQYF
TGTGCCACCAGTGATTTGTTTGAGACCCAGTACTTC
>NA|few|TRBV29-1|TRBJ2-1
CSVDGRLNEQFF
TGCAGCGTGGATGGACGGTTGAATGAGCAGTTCTTC
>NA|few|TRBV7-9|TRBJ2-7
CASSPWDSYEQYF
TGTGCCAGCAGCCCGTGGGACTCCTACGAGCAGTACTTC
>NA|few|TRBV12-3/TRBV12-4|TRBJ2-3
CASRRGTHNTDTQYF
TGTGCCAGCAGGCGGGGGACACATAACACAGATACGCAGTATTTT
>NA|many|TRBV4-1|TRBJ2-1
CASSPGESSYNEQFF
TGCGCCAGCAGCCCCGGGGAGAGCTCCTACAATGAGCAGTTCTTC
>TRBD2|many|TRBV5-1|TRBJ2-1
CASSSTSGGSNEQFF
TGCGCCAGCAGCTCTACTAGCGGGGGGAGCAATGAGCAGTTCTTC
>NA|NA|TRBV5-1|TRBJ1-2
CASSEDVNYGYTF
TGCGCCAGCAGCGAAGACGTAAACTATGGCTACACCTTC
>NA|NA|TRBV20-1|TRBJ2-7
CSATTGSYEQYF
TGCAGTGCCACCACAGGTTCCTACGAGCAGTACTTC
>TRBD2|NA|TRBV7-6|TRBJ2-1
CASSLDPRTSGSSSEQFF
TGTGCCAGCAGCTTAGATCCCAGGACTAGCGGGAGCTCGAGTGAGCAGTTCTTC
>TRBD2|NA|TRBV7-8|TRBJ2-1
CASSSGGMEQFF
TGTGCCAGCAGCTCGGGAGGGATGGAGCAGTTCTTC
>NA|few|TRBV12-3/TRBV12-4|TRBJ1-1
CASRRTREVGWAEAFF
TGTGCCAGCAGACGTACCCGAGAGGTCGGATGGGCTGAAGCTTTCTTT
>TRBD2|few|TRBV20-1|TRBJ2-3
CSARTLAGGRGDTQYF
TGCAGTGCTAGGACCCTAGCGGGGGGGCGGGGAGATACGCAGTATTTT
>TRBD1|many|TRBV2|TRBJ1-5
CASRPLTGANQPQHF
TGTGCCAGCAGACCTTTGACAGGGGCCAATCAGCCCCAGCATTTT
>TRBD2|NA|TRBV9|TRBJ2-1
CASSVVGGGGNEQFF
TGTGCCAGCAGCGTAGTGGGCGGGGGGGGGAATGAGCAGTTCTTC
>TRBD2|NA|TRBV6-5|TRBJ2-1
CASSSGREPLSSYNEQFF
TGTGCCAGCAGTTCTGGGCGGGAGCCCCTGAGCTCCTACAATGAGCAGTTCTTC
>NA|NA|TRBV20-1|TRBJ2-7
CSASPTESSYEQYF
TGCAGTGCTTCCCCGACGGAGAGCTCCTACGAGCAGTACTTC
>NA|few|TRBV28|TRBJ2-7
CASSFRVARQEGTVGEQYF
TGTGCCAGCAGTTTTCGTGTGGCCAGACAGGAGGGTACCGTGGGCGAGCAGTACTTC
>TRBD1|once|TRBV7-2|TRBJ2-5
CASSAWDRVETQYF
TGTGCCAGCAGCGCGTGGGACAGGGTAGAGACCCAGTACTTC
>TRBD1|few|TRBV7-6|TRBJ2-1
CASSGQGNEQFF
TGTGCCAGCAGCGGACAGGGCAATGAGCAGTTCTTC
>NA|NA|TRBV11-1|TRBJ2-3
CASSFLRGRPYSTDTQYF
TGTGCCAGCAGCTTTTTGCGGGGGCGACCCTATAGCACAGATACGCAGTATTTT
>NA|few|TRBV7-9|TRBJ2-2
CASSLAGVNTGELFF
TGTGCCAGCAGCTTAGCGGGAGTGAACACCGGGGAGCTGTTTTTT
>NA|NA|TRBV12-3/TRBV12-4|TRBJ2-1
CASSFGRTYPYNEQFF
TGTGCCAGCAGTTTTGGGAGGACTTACCCCTACAATGAGCAGTTCTTC
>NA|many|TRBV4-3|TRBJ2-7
CASSQGTIYEQYF
TGCGCCAGCAGCCAAGGGACGATCTACGAGCAGTACTTC
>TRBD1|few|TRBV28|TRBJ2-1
CASSFGGETGARNEQFF
TGTGCCAGCAGTTTTGGGGGTGAGACAGGGGCCCGGAATGAGCAGTTCTTC
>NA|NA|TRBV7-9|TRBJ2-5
CASSLVSGETQYF
TGTGCCAGCAGCTTAGTTTCAGGGGAGACCCAGTACTTC
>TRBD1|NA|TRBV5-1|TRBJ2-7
CASSSTGGPYEQYF
TGCGCCAGCAGCAGCACAGGGGGTCCTTACGAGCAGTACTTC
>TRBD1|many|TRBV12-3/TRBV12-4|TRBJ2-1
CASSPWDRGFEDEQFF
TGTGCCAGCAGTCCGTGGGACAGGGGGTTCGAAGATGAGCAGTTCTTC
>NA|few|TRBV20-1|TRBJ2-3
CSARDEGDTKDTQYF
TGCAGTGCTAGAGATGAAGGGGACACCAAAGATACGCAGTATTTT